This T cell receptor beta chain comes out of a study of blood T cell repertoires in COVID-19. Study-level background: Samples representing acute and convalescent COVID-19 were sourced from the United States, Italy and Spain. PBMCs, B-cell-depleted T cells, or T cells were the source of the cDNA or gDNA that made up the material.

Followed longitudinally, the Seattle patients had been enrolled during active infection. Original data processing: Reference gene primer amplification yielded estimated nucleated cell counts. Profiling relied on immunoSEQ multiplex PCR, and the TCRdb table lists in-frame clones only, not all of them. The DNA gave D and trimming, while V, J and clone size come from that table. Here the sample spans fewer than 200,000 clones, around four fifths being singletons. This clone showed up just a few times. This TCR was sampled from a woman aged 70-85 years with COVID-19, enrolled during active disease. The sample was peripheral blood.

CDR3 region: CASSPQGFIEAFF. The DNA of the CDR3 is TGTGCCAGCAGCCCTCAGGGGTTCATTGAAGCTTTCTTT. The V call is TRBV7-2, the J call TRBJ1-1; perhaps TRBD1 as D (6 bases). The ends were cut back, 5 bases at V and 7 bases at J, with 14 bases in the middle. Germline CDR1 reads SGHTA; CDR2 reads FQGNSA. The CDR3 has 13 amino acids.